Given below is one T cell receptor (beta chain) in context. Antigen: not known. V shed 6 bases and J shed 7 bases, with 16 bases lying between them. From germline, CDR1 is SNHLY and CDR2 FYNNEI. The CDR3 has 15 residues. A sample-barcoded 5' primer and a J-beta primer mix were used in a second PCR of roughly 6 to 11 cycles. No fewer than 3 million CDR3-containing paired-end reads came from each sample. TCRdb reprocessed the 5' RACE reads via MiXCR and lists one record per CDR3 protein. The sample has around 1,100,000 distinct CDR3 sequences; approximately 38% are singletons. The source of the sample is a study of blood T cells in healthy people across ages. Study-wide points: Any conclusive comparison of naive versus antigen-experienced cells was prevented by using unsorted PBMCs.

This receptor was obtained from a man aged 18-30 years in good health. The sample comprised blood. The gene calls are TRBV2 and TRBJ1-6; TRBD1 is a possible D gene (5 bases). This CDR3 reads CASSGDGVGNSPLHF. In DNA form, the CDR3 reads TGTGCCAGCAGCGGGGACGGAGTGGGGAATTCACCCCTCCACTTT.